This T cell receptor (beta chain) was sequenced in a study of memory CD4+ T cells and cytomegalovirus serostatus. Single viable CD3+CD4+CD8-CD45RO+ cells were sorted as the memory CD4+ T cells. After thawing, CD4+ T cells were positively selected. The repertoire was sequenced with immunoSEQ multiplex PCR; TCRdb's copy has only in-frame clones and lacks some. This table holds under 85,000 clones, just under 80% found once. This CDR3 contains 14 residues. Germline V lookup: CDR1 MNHEY, CDR2 SVGAGI. The trim removed 6 bases at V and 5 bases at J, leaving 4 bases unmatched. The sequence derives from an adult in good health and CMV-seropositive. The chain combines TRBV6-5 with TRBJ2-5; 12 bases match TRBD2. The sequenced sample was memory CD4+ T cells from blood. DNA for the CDR3: TGTGCCAGCAGCCTAGCGGGAGGGCGGGAGACCCAGTACTTC. Translated: CASSLAGGRETQYF.